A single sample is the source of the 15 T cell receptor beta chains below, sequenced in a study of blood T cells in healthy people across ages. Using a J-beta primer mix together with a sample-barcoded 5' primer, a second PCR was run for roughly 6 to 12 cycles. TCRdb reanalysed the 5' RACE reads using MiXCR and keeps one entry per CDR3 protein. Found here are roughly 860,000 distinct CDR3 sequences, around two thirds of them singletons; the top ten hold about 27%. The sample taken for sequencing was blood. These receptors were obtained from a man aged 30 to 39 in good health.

In DNA form, the CDR3 reads TGTGCCATCAGTGAGGAGGTTGCTAACAATGAGCAGTTCTTC. Translated, it gives CAISEEVANNEQFF. This sequence joins TRBV10-3 and TRBJ2-1; D gene uncertain. This CDR3 spans 14 amino acids. Trimming shortened V by 2 bases and J by 5 bases, and 10 bases separated the two germline ends. Per germline, CDR1 ENHRY and CDR2 SYGVKD.

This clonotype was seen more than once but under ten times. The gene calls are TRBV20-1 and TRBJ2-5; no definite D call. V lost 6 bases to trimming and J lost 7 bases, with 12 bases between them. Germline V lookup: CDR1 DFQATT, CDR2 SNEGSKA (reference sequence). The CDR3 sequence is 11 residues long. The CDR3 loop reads CSADSLGTQYF. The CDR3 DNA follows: TGCAGTGCGGATAGTTTGGGGACCCAGTACTTC.

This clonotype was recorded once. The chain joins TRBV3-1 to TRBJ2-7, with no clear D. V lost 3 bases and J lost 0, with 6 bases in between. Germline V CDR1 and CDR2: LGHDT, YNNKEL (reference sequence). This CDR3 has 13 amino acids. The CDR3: CASSHDSSYEQYF. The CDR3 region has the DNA TGTGCCAGCAGCCACGATAGCTCCTACGAGCAGTACTTC.

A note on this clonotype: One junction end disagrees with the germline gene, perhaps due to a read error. Here the CDR3 reads CASSQDTGGYGYTF. CDR3 nucleotides: TGTGCCAGCAGCCAAGATACCGGGGGCTATGGCTACACCTTC. This chain connects TRBV4-3 to TRBJ1-2, with D possibly TRBD1 on 5 matching bases. This CDR3 has 14 amino acids. Germline CDR1 LGHNA, CDR2 YSLEER.

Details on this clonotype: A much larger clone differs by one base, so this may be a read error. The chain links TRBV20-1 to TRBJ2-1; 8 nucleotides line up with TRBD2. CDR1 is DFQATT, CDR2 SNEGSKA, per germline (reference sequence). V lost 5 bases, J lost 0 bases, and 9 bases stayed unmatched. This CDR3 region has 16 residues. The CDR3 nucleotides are TGCAGTGCTCCTAGGGCGGGGGGTGACTCCTACAATGAGCAGTTCTTC. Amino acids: CSAPRAGGDSYNEQFF.

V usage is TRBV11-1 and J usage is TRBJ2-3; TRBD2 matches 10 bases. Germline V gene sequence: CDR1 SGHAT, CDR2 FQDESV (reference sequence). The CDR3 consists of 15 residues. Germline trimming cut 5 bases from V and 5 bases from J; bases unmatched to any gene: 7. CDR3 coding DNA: TGTGCCAGCAGCCCCCGGACTAGCGGTGGAGATACGCAGTATTTT. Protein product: CASSPRTSGGDTQYF.

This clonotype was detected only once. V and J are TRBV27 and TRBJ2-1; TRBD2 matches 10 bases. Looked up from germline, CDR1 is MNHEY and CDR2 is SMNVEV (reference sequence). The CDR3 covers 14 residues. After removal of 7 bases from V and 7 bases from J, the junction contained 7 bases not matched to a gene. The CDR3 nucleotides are TGTGCCAGCACCCCCGGGACTAGCGTAAATGAGCAGTTCTTC. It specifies CASTPGTSVNEQFF.

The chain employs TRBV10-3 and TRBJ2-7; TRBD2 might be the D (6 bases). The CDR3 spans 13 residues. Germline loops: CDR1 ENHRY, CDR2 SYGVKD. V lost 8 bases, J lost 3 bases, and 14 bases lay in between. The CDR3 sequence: CAIRDGGGYEQYF. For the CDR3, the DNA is TGTGCCATCCGGGACGGGGGTGGCTACGAGCAGTACTTC.

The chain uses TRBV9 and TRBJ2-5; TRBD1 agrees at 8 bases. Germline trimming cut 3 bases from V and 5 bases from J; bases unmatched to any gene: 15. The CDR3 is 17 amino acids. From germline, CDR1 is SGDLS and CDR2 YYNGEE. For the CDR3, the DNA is TGTGCCAGCAGCGCCGAGAGGGGCGGACAGGGAAAGGAGACCCAGTACTTC. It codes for CASSAERGGQGKETQYF.

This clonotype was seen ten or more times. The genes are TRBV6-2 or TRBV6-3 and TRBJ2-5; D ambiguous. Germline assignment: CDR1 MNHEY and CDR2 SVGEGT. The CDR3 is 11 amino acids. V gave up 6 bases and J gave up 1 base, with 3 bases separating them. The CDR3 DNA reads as TGTGCCAGCAGCGTCCAAGAGACCCAGTACTTC. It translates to CASSVQETQYF.

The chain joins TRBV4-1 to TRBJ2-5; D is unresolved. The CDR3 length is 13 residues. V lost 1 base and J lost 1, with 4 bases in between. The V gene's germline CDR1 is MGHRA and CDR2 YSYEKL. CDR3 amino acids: CASSQVSQETQYF. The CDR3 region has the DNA TGCGCCAGCAGCCAAGTCAGCCAAGAGACCCAGTACTTC.

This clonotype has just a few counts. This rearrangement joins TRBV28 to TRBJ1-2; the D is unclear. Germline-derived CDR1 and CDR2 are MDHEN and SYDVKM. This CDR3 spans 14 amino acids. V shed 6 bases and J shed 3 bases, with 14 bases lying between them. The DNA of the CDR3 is TGTGCCAGCAGCCCTCCTCCGCCAGACTATGGCTACACCTTC. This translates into CASSPPPPDYGYTF.

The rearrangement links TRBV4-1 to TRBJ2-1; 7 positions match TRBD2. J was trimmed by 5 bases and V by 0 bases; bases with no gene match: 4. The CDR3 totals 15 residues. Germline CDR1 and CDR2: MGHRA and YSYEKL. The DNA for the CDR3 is TGCGCCAGCAGCCAAGATCGAGCGGGGCACAATGAGCAGTTCTTC. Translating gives CASSQDRAGHNEQFF.

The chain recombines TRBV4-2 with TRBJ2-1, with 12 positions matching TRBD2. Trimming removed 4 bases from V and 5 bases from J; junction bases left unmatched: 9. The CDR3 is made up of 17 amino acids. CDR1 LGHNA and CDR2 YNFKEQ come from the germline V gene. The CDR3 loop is CASSLLAGGPSHNEQFF. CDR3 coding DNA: TGTGCCAGCAGCCTCCTAGCGGGGGGGCCGTCCCACAATGAGCAGTTCTTC.

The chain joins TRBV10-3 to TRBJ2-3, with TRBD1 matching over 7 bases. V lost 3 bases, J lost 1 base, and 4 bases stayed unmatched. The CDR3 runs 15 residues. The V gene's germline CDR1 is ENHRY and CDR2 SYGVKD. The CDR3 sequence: CAISDLQGGTDTQYF. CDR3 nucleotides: TGTGCCATCAGTGATCTGCAGGGGGGCACAGATACGCAGTATTTT.